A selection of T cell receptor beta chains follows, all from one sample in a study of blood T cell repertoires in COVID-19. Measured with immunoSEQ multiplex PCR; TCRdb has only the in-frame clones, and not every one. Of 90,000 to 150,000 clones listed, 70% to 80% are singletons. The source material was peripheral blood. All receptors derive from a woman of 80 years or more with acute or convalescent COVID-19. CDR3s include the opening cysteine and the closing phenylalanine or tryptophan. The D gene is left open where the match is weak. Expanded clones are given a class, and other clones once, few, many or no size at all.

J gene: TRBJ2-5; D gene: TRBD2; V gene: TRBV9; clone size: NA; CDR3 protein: CASSVGSGSAETQYF; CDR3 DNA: TGTGCCAGCAGCGTAGGAAGCGGGAGCGCGGAGACCCAGTACTTC
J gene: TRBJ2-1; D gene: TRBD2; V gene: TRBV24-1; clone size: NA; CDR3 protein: CATSVSSGNYNEQFF; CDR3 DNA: TGTGCCACCAGTGTCTCTAGCGGGAATTACAATGAGCAGTTCTTC
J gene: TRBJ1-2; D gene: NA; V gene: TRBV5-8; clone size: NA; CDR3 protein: CASSLRQNYGYTF; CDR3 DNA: TGTGCCAGCAGCTTGAGACAGAACTATGGCTACACCTTC
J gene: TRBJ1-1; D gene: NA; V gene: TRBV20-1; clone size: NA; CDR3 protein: CSAGRGEEAFF; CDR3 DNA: TGCAGTGCGGGACGGGGGGAAGAAGCTTTCTTT
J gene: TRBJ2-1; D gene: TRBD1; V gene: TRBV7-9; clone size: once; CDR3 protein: CASSVGTVTIAEQFF; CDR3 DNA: TGTGCCAGCAGCGTCGGGACAGTCACAATAGCTGAGCAGTTCTTC
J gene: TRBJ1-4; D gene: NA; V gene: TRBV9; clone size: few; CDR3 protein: CASSVGGLVGEKLFF; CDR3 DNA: TGTGCCAGCAGCGTAGGAGGGTTGGTGGGAGAAAAACTGTTTTTT
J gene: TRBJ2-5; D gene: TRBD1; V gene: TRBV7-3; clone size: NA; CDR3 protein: CASSPGTGEETQYF; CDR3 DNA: TGTGCCAGCAGCCCTGGGACAGGGGAAGAGACCCAGTACTTC
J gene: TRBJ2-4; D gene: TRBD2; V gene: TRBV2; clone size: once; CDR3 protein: CASSEYSGKVDIQYF; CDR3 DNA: TGTGCCAGCAGTGAGTATAGCGGGAAGGTGGACATTCAGTACTTC
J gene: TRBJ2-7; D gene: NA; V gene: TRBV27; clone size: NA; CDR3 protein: CASSWSGRGSYEQYF; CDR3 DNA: TGTGCCAGCAGTTGGTCCGGGCGGGGTTCCTACGAGCAGTACTTC
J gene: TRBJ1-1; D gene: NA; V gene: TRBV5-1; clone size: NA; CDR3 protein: CASSLGRERMNTEAFF; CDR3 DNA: TGCGCCAGCAGCTTGGGGAGGGAAAGGATGAACACTGAAGCTTTCTTT
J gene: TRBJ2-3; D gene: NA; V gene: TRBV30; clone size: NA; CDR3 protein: CAWNRGQEDTQYF; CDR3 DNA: TGTGCCTGGAATAGGGGCCAGGAAGATACGCAGTATTTT
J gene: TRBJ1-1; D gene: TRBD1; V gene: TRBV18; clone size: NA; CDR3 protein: CASSSTGENTEAFF; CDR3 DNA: TGTGCCAGCTCATCCACAGGGGAGAACACTGAAGCTTTCTTT
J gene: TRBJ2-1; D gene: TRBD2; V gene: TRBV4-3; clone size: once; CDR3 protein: CASSQERREHDEQFF; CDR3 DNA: TGCGCCAGCAGCCAAGAGAGGCGGGAGCACGATGAGCAGTTCTTC
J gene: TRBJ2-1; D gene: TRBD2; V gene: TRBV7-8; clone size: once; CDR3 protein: CASSLSRGGGSYNEQFF; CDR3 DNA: TGTGCCAGCAGCTTATCCCGGGGGGGCGGTTCCTACAATGAGCAGTTCTTC
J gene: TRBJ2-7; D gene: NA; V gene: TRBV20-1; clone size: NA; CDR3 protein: CSAGANYEQYF; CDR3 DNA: TGCAGTGCTGGGGCTAACTACGAGCAGTACTTC
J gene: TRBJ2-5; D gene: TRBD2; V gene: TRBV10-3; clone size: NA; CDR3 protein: CAISDSTSGRAGETQYF; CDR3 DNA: TGTGCCATCAGTGACAGTACTAGCGGGAGGGCGGGGGAGACCCAGTACTTC
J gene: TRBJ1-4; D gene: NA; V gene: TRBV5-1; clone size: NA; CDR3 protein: CASSTTTGFNEKLFF; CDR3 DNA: TGCGCCAGCAGCACTACGACAGGATTTAATGAAAAACTGTTTTTT
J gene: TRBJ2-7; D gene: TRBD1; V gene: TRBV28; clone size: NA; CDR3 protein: CASSLTRGTYEQYF; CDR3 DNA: TGTGCCAGCAGTTTAACCAGGGGGACCTACGAGCAGTACTTC
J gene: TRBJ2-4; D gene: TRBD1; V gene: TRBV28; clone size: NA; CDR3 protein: CATESGTAKNIQYF; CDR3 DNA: TGTGCCACCGAGTCCGGGACAGCAAAAAACATTCAGTACTTC
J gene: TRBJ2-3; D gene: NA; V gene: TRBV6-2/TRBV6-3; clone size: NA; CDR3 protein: CASSPIGADTQYF; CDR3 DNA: TGTGCCAGCAGCCCCATCGGTGCAGATACGCAGTATTTT
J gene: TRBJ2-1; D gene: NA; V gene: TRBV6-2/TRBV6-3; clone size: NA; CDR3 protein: CASSPTPLVNEQFF; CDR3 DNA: TGTGCCAGCAGTCCGACTCCGCTGGTGAATGAGCAGTTCTTC
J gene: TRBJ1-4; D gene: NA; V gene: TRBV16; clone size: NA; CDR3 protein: CASSQFPGANEKLFF; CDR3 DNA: TGTGCCAGCAGCCAATTCCCGGGTGCTAATGAAAAACTGTTTTTT
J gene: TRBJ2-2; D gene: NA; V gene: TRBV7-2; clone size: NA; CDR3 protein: CASSPRRAGNTGELFF; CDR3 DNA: TGTGCCAGCAGCCCCCGGCGGGCAGGGAACACCGGGGAGCTGTTTTTT
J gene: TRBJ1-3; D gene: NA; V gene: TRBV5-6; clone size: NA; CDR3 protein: CASSLWGYGPGGTIYF; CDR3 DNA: TGTGCCAGCAGCTTATGGGGATACGGCCCCGGGGGCACCATATATTTT